The clone carrying this T cell receptor beta chain was counted between two and nine times. In the authors' workflow: The assay estimated nucleated cells by amplifying reference gene primers. Generated by immunoSEQ multiplex PCR, the TCRdb table keeps only in-frame clones and is missing some. For V, J and clone size, that table is used; D and trimming come from the DNA. The sample comprises 110,000 or so clones, about 80% of which are singletons, and about 8.1% rests with the top ten. The sample belongs to a study of blood T cell repertoires in COVID-19. Study-level information: Both acute and convalescent COVID-19 samples were obtained from the United States, Italy and Spain.

The CDR3 spans 14 residues. V lost 4 bases to trimming and J lost 5 bases, with 14 bases between them. CDR1 and CDR2 from the germline V gene are SGHVS and FQNEAQ. Source material: peripheral blood. This chain uses TRBV7-8 with TRBJ1-1; D is uncertain. The receptor was isolated from a woman in her thirties or forties with acute or convalescent COVID-19. CDR3 sequence (DNA): TGTGCCAGCAGCTCCTCTCGGTTCGGGACTGAAGCTTTCTTT. The encoded protein is CASSSSRFGTEAFF. Filled out from reference TRBV7-8 and TRBJ1-1, the complete variable domain reads GAGVSQSPRYKVAKRGQDVALRCDPISGHVSLFWYQQALGQGPEFLTYFQNEAQLDKSGLPSDRFFAERPEGSVSTLKIQRTQQEDSAVYLCASSSSRFGTEAFFGQGTRLTVV.